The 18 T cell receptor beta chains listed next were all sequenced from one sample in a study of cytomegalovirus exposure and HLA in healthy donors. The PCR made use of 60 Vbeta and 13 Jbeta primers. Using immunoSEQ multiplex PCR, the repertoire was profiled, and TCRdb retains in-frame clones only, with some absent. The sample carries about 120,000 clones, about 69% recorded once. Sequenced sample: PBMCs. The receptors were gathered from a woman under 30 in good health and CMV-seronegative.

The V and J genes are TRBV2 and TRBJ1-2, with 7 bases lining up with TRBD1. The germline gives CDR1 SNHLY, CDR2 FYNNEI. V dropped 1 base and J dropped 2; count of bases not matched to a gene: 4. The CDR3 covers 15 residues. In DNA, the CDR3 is TGTGCCAGCAGTGAAGACAGGGGAACCAACTATGGCTACACCTTC. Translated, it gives CASSEDRGTNYGYTF. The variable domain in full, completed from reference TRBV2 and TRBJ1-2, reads EPEVTQTPSHQVTQMGQEVILRCVPISNHLYFYWYRQILGQKVEFLVSFYNNEISEKSEIFDDQFSVERPDGSNFTLKIRSTKLEDSAMYFCASSEDRGTNYGYTFGSGTRLTVV.

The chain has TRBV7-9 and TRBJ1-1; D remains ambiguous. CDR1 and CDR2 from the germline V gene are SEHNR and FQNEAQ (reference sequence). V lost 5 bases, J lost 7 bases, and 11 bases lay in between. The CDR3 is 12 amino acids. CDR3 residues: CASSDRGYEAFF. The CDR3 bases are TGTGCCAGCAGCGACCGCGGGTATGAAGCTTTCTTT.

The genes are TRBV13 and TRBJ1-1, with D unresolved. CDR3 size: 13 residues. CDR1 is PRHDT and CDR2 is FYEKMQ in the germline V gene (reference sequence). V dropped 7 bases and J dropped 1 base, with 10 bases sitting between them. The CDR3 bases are TGTGCCAGCACCTCAAGAGGGAACACTGAAGCTTTCTTT. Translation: CASTSRGNTEAFF.

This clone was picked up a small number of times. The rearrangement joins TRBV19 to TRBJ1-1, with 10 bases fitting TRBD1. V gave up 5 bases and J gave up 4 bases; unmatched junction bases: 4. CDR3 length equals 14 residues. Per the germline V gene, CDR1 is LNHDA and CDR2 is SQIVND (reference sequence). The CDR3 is CASSHGTGVTEAFF. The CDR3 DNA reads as TGTGCCAGTAGTCACGGGACAGGGGTCACTGAAGCTTTCTTT. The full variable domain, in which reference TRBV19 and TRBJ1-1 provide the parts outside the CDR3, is DGGITQSPKYLFRKEGQNVTLSCEQNLNHDAMYWYRQDPGQGLRLIYYSQIVNDFQKGDIAEGYSVSREKKESFPLTVTSAQKNPTAFYLCASSHGTGVTEAFFGQGTRLTVV.

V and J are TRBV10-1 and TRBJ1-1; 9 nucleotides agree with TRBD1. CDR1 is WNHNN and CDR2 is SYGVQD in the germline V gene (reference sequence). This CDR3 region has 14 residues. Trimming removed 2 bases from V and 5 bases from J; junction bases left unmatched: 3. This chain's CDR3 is CASSEGQGKTEAFF. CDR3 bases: TGCGCCAGCAGTGAGGGACAGGGGAAAACTGAAGCTTTCTTT.

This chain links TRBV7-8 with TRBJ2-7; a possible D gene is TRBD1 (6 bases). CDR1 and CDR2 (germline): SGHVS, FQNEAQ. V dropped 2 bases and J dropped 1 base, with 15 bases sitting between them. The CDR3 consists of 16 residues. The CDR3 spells CASSLPQQGQSYEQYF. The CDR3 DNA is TGTGCCAGCAGCTTACCCCAGCAGGGGCAATCCTACGAGCAGTACTTC. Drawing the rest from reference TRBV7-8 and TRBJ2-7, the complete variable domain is GAGVSQSPRYKVAKRGQDVALRCDPISGHVSLFWYQQALGQGPEFLTYFQNEAQLDKSGLPSDRFFAERPEGSVSTLKIQRTQQEDSAVYLCASSLPQQGQSYEQYFGPGTRLTVT.

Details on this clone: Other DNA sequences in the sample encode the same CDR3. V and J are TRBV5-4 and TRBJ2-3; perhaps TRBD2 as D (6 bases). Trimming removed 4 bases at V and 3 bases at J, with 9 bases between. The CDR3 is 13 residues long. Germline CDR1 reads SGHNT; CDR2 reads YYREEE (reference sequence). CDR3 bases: TGTGCCAGCAGCCTCCGGGGGACAGATACGCAGTATTTT. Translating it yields CASSLRGTDTQYF.

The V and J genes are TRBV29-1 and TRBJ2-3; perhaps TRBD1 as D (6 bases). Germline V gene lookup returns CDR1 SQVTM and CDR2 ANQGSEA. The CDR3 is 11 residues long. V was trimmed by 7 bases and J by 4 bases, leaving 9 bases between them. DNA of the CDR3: TGCAGCGGTACAGGGTCAGATACGCAGTATTTT. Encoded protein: CSGTGSDTQYF.

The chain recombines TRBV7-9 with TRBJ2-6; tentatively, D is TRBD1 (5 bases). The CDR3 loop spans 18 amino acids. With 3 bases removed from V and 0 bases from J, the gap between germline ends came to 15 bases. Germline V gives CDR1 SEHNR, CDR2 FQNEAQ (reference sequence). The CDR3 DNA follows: TGTGCCAGCAGCTTCTCAGGGTATGGTACCTCTGGGGCCAACGTCCTGACTTTC. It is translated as CASSFSGYGTSGANVLTF.

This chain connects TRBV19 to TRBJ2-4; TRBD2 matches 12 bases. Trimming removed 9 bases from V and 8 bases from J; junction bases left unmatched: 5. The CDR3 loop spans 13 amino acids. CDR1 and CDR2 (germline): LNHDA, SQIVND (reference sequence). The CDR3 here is CASLAGGRDIQYF. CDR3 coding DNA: TGTGCCAGCCTAGCGGGGGGGCGAGACATTCAGTACTTC.

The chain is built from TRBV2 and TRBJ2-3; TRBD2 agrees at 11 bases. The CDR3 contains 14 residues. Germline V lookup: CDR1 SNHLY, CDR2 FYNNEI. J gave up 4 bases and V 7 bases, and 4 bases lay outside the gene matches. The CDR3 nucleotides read TGTGCCAGCACTAGCGGGGGGAAGGCAGATACGCAGTATTTT. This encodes CASTSGGKADTQYF.

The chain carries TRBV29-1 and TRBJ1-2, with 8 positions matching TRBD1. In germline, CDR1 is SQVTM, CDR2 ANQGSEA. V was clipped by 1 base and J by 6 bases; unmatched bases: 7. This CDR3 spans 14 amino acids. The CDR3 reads CSVEVRTGFNGYTF. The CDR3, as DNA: TGCAGCGTTGAAGTAAGGACAGGGTTCAATGGCTACACCTTC.

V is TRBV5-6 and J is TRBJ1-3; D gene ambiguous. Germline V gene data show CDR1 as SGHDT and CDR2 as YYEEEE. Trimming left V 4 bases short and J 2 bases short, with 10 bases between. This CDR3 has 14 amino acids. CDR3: CASSRSGAGNTIYF. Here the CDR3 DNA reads TGTGCCAGCAGCCGGAGCGGGGCTGGAAACACCATATATTTT.

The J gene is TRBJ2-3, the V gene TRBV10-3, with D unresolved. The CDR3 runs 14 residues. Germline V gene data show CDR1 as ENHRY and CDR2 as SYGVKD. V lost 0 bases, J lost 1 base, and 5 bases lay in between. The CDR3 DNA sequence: TGTGCCATCAGTGAGTCTGGCCGCACAGATACGCAGTATTTT. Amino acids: CAISESGRTDTQYF.

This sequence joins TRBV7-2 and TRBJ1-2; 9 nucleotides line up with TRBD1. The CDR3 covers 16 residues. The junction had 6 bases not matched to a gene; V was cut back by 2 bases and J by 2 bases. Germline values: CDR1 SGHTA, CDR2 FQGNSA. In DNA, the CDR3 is TGTGCCAGCAGCTTAATCGGGACAGGGACCAACTATGGCTACACCTTC. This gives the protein CASSLIGTGTNYGYTF.

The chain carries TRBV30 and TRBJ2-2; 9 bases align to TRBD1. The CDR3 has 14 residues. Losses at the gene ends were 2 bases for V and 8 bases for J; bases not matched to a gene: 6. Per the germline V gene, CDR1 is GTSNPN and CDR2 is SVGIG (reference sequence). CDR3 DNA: TGTGCCTGGAGTCCGGGGACAGGGAGAGGGGAGCTGTTTTTT. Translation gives CAWSPGTGRGELFF.

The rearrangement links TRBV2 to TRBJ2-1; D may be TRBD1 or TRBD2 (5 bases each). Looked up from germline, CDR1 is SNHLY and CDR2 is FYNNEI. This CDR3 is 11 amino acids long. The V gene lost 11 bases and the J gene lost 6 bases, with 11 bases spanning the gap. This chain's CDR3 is CADSGLNEQFF. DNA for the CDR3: TGTGCCGACAGTGGACTCAATGAGCAGTTCTTC.

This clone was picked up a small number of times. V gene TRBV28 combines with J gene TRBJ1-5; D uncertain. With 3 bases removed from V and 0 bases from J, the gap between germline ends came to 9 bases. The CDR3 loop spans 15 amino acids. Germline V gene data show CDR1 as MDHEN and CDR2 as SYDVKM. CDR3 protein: CASSFVSNSNQPQHF. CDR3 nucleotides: TGTGCCAGCAGTTTTGTAAGCAATAGCAATCAGCCCCAGCATTTT.